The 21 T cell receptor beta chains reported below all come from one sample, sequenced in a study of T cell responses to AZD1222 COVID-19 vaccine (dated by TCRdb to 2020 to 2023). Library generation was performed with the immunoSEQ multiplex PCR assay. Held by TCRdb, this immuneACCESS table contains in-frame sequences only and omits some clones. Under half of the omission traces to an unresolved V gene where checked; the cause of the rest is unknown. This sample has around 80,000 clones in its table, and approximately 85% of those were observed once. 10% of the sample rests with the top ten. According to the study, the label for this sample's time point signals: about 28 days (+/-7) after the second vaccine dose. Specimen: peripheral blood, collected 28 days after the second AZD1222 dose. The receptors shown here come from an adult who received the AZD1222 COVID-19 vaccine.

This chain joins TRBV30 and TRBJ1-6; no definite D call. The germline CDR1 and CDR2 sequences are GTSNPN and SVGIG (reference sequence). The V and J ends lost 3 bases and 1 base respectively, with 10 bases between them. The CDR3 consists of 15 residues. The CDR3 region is CAWRADVSYNSPLHF. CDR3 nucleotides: TGTGCCTGGAGGGCGGACGTATCCTATAATTCACCCCTCCACTTT.

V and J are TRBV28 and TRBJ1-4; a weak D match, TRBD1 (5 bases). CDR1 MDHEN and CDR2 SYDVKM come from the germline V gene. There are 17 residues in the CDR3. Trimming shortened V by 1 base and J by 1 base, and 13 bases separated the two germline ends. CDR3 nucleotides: TGTGCCAGCAGTTTATACTCCTGGGGCCGAACTAATGAAAAACTGTTTTTT. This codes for CASSLYSWGRTNEKLFF.

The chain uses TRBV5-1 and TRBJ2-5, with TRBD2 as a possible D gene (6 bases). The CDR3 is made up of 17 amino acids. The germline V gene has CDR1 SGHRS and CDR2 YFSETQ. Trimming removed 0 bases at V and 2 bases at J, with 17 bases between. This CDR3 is CASSLAGVRGPQETQYF. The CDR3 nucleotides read TGCGCCAGCAGCTTGGCGGGGGTTAGGGGACCTCAAGAGACCCAGTACTTC.

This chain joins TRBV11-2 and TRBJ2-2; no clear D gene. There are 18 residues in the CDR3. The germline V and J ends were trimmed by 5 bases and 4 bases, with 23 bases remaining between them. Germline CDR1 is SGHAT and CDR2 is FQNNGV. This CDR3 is CASSPTPRRRAGTGELFF. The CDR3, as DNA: TGTGCCAGCAGCCCAACCCCCCGCAGAAGGGCTGGCACCGGGGAGCTGTTTTTT.

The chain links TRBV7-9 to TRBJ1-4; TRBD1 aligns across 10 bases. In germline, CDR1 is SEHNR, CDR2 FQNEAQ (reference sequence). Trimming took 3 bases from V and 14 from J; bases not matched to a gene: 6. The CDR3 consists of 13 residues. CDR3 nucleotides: TGTGCCAGCAGCTTCGGACAGGGGGGCCAGCTGTTTTTT. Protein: CASSFGQGGQLFF.

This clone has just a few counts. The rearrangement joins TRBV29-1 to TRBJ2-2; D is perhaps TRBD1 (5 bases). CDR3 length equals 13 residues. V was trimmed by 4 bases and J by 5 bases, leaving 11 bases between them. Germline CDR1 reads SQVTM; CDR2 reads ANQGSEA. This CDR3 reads CSVAGHLTGELFF. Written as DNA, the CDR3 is TGCAGCGTTGCAGGACACCTGACCGGGGAGCTGTTTTTT.

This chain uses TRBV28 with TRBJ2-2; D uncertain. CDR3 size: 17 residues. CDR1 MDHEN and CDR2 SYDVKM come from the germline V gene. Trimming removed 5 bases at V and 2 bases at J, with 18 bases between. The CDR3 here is CASSTRRRTANTGELFF. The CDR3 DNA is TGTGCCAGCAGTACACGCCGTCGAACAGCTAACACCGGGGAGCTGTTTTTT.

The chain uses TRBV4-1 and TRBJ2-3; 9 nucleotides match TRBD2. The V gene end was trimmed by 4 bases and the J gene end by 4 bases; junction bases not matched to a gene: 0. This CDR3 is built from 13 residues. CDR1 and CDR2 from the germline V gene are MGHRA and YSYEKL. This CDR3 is CASSLAGADTQYF. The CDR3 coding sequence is TGCGCCAGCAGCCTAGCGGGGGCAGATACGCAGTATTTT.

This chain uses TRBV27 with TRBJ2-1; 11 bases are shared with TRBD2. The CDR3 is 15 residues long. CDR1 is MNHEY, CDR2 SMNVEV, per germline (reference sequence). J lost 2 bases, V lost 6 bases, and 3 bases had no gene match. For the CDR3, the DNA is TGTGCCAGCAGACCGGGACTAGCGGCCTACAATGAGCAGTTCTTC. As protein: CASRPGLAAYNEQFF.

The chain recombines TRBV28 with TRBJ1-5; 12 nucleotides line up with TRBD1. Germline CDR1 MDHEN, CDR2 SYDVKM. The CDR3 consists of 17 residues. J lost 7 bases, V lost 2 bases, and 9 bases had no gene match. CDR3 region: CASSLRGTGGGSQPQHF. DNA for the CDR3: TGTGCCAGCAGTTTACGGGGGACAGGGGGCGGGAGCCAGCCCCAGCATTTT.

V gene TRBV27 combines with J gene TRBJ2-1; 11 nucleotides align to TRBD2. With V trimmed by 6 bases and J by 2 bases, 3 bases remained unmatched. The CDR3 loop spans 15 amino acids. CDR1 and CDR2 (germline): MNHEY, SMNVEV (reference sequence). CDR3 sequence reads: CASRISGGAYNEQFF. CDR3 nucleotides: TGTGCCAGCAGAATTAGCGGGGGGGCCTACAATGAGCAGTTCTTC.

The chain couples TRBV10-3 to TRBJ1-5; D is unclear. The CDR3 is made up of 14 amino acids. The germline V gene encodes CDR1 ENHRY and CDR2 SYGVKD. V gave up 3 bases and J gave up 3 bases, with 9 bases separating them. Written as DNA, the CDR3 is TGTGCCATCAGTGATGGAAGTCCCAATCAGCCCCAGCATTTT. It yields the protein CAISDGSPNQPQHF.

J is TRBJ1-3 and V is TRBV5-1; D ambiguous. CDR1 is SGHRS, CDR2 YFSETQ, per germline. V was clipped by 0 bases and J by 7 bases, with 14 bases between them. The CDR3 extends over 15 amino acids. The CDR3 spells CASSLASGFGNTIYF. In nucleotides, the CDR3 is TGCGCCAGCAGCTTGGCCTCTGGGTTCGGGAACACCATATATTTT.

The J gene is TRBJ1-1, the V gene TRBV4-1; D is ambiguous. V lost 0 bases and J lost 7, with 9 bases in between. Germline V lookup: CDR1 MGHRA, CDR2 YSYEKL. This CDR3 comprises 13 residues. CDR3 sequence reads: CASSQDRIDEAFF. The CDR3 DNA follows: TGCGCCAGCAGCCAAGACAGGATAGATGAAGCTTTCTTT.

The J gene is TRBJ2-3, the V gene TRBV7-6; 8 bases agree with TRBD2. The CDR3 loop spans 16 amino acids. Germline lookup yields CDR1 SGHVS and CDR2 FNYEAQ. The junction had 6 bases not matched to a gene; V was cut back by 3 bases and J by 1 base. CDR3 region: CASSFHSGDRTDTQYF. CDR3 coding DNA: TGTGCCAGCAGCTTCCATAGCGGGGACCGCACAGATACGCAGTATTTT.

CDR3 protein: CASSEAPGQHF. For the CDR3, the DNA is TGTGCCAGCAGTGAAGCTCCGGGGCAACATTTT. The genes are TRBV6-1 and TRBJ1-5; tentatively, D is TRBD1 (5 bases). There are 11 residues in the CDR3. CDR1 and CDR2 (germline): MNHNS, SASEGT. V lost 0 bases to trimming and J lost 16 bases, with 10 bases between them.

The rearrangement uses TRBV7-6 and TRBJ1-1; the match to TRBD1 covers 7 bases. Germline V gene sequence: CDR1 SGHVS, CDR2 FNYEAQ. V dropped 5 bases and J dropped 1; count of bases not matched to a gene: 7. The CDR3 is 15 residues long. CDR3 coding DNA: TGTGCCAGCAGCGGATCCAACAGGGGGAACACTGAAGCTTTCTTT. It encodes CASSGSNRGNTEAFF.

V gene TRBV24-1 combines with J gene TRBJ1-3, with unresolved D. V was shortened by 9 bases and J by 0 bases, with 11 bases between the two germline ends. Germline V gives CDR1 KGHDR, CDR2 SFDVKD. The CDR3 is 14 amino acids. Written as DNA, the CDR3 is TGTGCCACCCCTGGGTCCTACTCTGGAAACACCATATATTTT. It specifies CATPGSYSGNTIYF.

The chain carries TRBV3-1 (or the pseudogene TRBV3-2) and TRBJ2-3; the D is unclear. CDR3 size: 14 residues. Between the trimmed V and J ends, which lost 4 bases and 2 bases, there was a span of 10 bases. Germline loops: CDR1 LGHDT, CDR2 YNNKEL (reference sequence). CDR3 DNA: TGTGCCAGCAGCCTTTGGATAAACACAGATACGCAGTATTTT. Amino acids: CASSLWINTDTQYF.

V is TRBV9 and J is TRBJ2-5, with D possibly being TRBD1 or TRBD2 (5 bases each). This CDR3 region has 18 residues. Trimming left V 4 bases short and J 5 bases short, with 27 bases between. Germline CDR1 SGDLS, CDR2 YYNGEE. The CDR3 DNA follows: TGTGCCAGCAGCCCCCTCCCCCAAGGGGACCGGTATATGGAGACCCAGTACTTC. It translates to CASSPLPQGDRYMETQYF.

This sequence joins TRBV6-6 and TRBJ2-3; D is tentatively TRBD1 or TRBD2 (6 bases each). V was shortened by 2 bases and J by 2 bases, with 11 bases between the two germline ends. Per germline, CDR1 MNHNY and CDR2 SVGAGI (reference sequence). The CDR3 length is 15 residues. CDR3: CASSYGRGPTDTQYF. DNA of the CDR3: TGTGCCAGCAGTTACGGTCGGGGGCCCACAGATACGCAGTATTTT.